This T cell receptor (beta chain) stems from a study of CD8+ T cells in alopecia areata. For the study at large: Tofacitinib treatment spanned 6 to 18 months, with 6 months off drug afterward. General study results and limits: Although TCR sharing was seen in mice, sharing across patients was less clear, possibly for HLA-related reasons. Treatment with tofacitinib significantly lowered scalp clonality and reduced expanded CD8+ clones among the top 100.

Of note for this clone: No antigen is known for it.

Stated treatment: oral pan-JAK inhibitor, 5-10 mg twice daily. Extracted from the samples, RNA was reverse transcribed into cDNA to serve as the sequencing template. Clones were read by immunoSEQ multiplex PCR, and TCRdb kept only the in-frame ones, dropping some. Of about 210,000 clones listed, around 57% are singletons. The sequence came from a human donor with alopecia areata. The starting material was CD4+ T cells sorted from blood, obtained at week 4, from a patient treated with tofacitinib.

DNA of the CDR3: TGTGCCTGGAGCGTCGGACAGGACCTCGTTGAAAAACTGTTTTTT. It codes for CAWSVGQDLVEKLFF. The chain uses TRBV30 and TRBJ1-4; 7 nucleotides match TRBD1. V lost 3 bases, J lost 7 bases, and 11 bases stayed unmatched. The CDR3 is 15 residues long. From germline, CDR1 is GTSNPN and CDR2 SVGIG (reference sequence).